This T cell receptor (beta chain) is drawn from a study of blood T cell repertoires in COVID-19. Clones were read by immunoSEQ multiplex PCR, and TCRdb kept only the in-frame ones, dropping some. The profile shows some 250,000 clones, roughly 88% of them singletons. The V gene end was trimmed by 4 bases and the J gene end by 7 bases; junction bases not matched to a gene: 8. The CDR3 has 14 amino acids. CDR1 SQVTM and CDR2 ANQGSEA come from the germline V gene. The clonotype comes from a woman aged 30 to 39 with acute or convalescent COVID-19. V and J are TRBV29-1 and TRBJ1-4, with 8 bases that match TRBD1. Sequences were obtained from peripheral blood. The CDR3 region is CSVATGGLSEKLFF. CDR3 in DNA: TGCAGCGTTGCTACAGGGGGTCTTAGTGAAAAACTGTTTTTT.